This TCR beta chain is from a study of T-cell memory formation after mild COVID-19. V was pared by 1 base and J by 8 bases, with 11 bases between. The CDR3 consists of 13 residues. CDR1 is SGHTA and CDR2 is FQGNSA in the germline V gene. Of note for this clonotype: Its antigen remains unidentified.

Broader study findings: The appearance of some responding clones in pre-infection memory suggested that cross-reactive memory joined. Clones that contracted clustered mainly in CM and EM if CD4+ and in EMRA if CD8+.

Via MiXCR, TCRdb re-called the 5' RACE reads, giving one row per CDR3 protein. The data show fewer than 350,000 distinct CDR3 sequences, with more than 15% seen just once and about a fifth held by the top ten. The J gene is TRBJ1-2, the V gene TRBV7-2; D gene unclear. The sequence derives from a man younger than 30 who had mild COVID-19 (a few samples of this study predate the infection). Cell type and time point are not known. The sequencing input was PBMCs or a T cell subset sorted from them (not recorded which). CDR3 sequence (DNA): TGTGCCAGCAGCTTAGTCGGAGGGCAAGGCTACACCTTC. This translates into CASSLVGGQGYTF.